This T cell receptor beta chain was found in a study of T cells in Graves' hyperthyroidism and ophthalmopathy. Study-level findings and limits: The blood repertoire included most of the expanded thyroid clonotypes above 0.001. A 13 V-J model separated ophthalmopathy from stable hyperthyroidism.

Template material for amplifying TCR beta CDR3 regions consisted of RNA transcripts. HTBI primers were used for first-round RT-PCR of the TCR CDR3. From the multiplex PCR reads, TCRdb called clonotypes with MiXCR, one entry per CDR3 protein. Of more than 350,000 distinct CDR3 sequences listed, over 12% were seen once; the top ten hold under 25%. Only one count was recorded for this clonotype. Its antigen is unidentified. The TCR was taken from a woman aged 60-75 years with Graves' ophthalmopathy. Sequenced sample: blood.

CDR3 bases: TGCAGTGCTAAGACTAGCGGGAGGGCCTACAATGAGCAGTTCTTC. Translated, it gives CSAKTSGRAYNEQFF. The chain has TRBV20-1 and TRBJ2-1; the match to TRBD2 covers 14 bases. The germline V gene encodes CDR1 DFQATT and CDR2 SNEGSKA (reference sequence). The junction had 1 base not matched to a gene; V was cut back by 4 bases and J by 2 bases. This CDR3 region has 15 residues.